One and the same sample provided the 27 T cell receptor beta chains below, sequenced in a study of molecular identifiers for immune sequencing clone quantification. Via MiXCR, TCRdb re-called the PCR reads, giving one row per CDR3 protein. Among around 100,000 distinct CDR3 sequences listed, 35% were seen once. Source material: naive CD8+ T cells from blood, with Jurkat cell RNA spiked in. Noted subset: FACS-sorted CD8+CD4-CCR7+CD45RA+ naive T cells. The origin of the receptors is a human donor in good health. Some libraries in this study had Jurkat cell RNA spiked in.

Worth noting for this clonotype: The missing conserved phenylalanine or tryptophan at the end of this CDR3 makes a read error likely. V usage is TRBV29-1 and J usage is TRBJ2-7; TRBD1 aligns across 7 bases. Germline V gives CDR1 SQVTM, CDR2 ANQGSEA. The ends lost 4 bases at V and 4 bases at J; junction bases unmatched: 7. This CDR3 comprises 13 residues. In nucleotides, the CDR3 is TGCAGCGTTGTTCAGGGGGATAAATACGAGCAGTACCTC. Its translation is CSVVQGDKYEQYL.

This clonotype was observed a handful of times. The chain recombines TRBV12-3 or TRBV12-4 with TRBJ2-5; 12 bases agree with TRBD2. J was trimmed by 8 bases and V by 4 bases; bases with no gene match: 14. The CDR3 covers 17 residues. CDR3 protein: CASSSPTSGRRKRTQYF. The CDR3 bases are TGTGCCAGCAGTTCCCCCACTAGCGGGAGGAGGAAGAGAACCCAGTACTTC.

The chain combines TRBV5-6 with TRBJ2-7, with D maybe TRBD2 (5 bases). Trimming cost V 5 bases and J 0 bases, with 9 bases left between them. Germline loops: CDR1 SGHDT, CDR2 YYEEEE. This CDR3 spans 13 amino acids. CDR3 sequence reads: CASRTGSSYEQYF. Here the CDR3 DNA reads TGTGCCAGCAGAACGGGGAGCTCCTACGAGCAGTACTTC.

This clonotype came up a few times. The chain combines TRBV5-4 with TRBJ2-6, with 8 bases identical to TRBD1. This CDR3 is 16 amino acids long. Losses at the gene ends were 4 bases for V and 4 bases for J; bases not matched to a gene: 7. Germline-derived CDR1 and CDR2 are SGHNT and YYREEE (reference sequence). Written as DNA, the CDR3 is TGTGCCAGCAGCCCCAGGACAGGGCCCGGGGCCAACGTCCTGACTTTC. Amino acid sequence: CASSPRTGPGANVLTF.

A word on this clonotype: The junction departs from germline at one end; a sequencing error may be responsible. The genes are TRBV4-1 and TRBJ2-2, with D possibly TRBD2 on 5 matching bases. The CDR3 loop spans 14 amino acids. The V gene's germline CDR1 is MGHRA and CDR2 YSYEKL. DNA of the CDR3: TGCGCCAGCAGCCATGGGCAAAATGCCGGGGAGCTGTTATTT. Its translation: CASSHGQNAGELLF.

This clonotype was seen a single time. This could be a read error, since a much larger clone is one nucleotide away. The chain combines TRBV9 with TRBJ2-6; D uncertain. CDR1 and CDR2 (germline): SGDLS, YYNGEE. CDR3 length equals 13 residues. CDR3 residues: CAGSVDGANVLTF. CDR3 bases: TGTGCCGGCAGCGTAGATGGGGCCAACGTCCTGACTTTC.

This chain links TRBV7-2 with TRBJ2-5; TRBD2 is a possible D gene (5 bases). The CDR3 is made up of 15 amino acids. V dropped 3 bases and J dropped 3 bases, with 14 bases sitting between them. The germline V gene has CDR1 SGHTA and CDR2 FQGNSA. Written as DNA, the CDR3 is TGTGCCAGCAGCTTGTTAACGGGAAGAAAAGAGACCCAGTACTTC. It specifies CASSLLTGRKETQYF. Drawing the rest from reference TRBV7-2 and TRBJ2-5, the complete variable domain is GAGVSQSPSNKVTEKGKDVELRCDPISGHTALYWYRQSLGQGLEFLIYFQGNSAPDKSGLPSDRFSAERTGGSVSTLTIQRTQQEDSAVYLCASSLLTGRKETQYFGPGTRLLVL.

The chain joins TRBV4-3 to TRBJ1-3; the D gene is possibly TRBD1 (6 bases). Per the germline V gene, CDR1 is LGHNA and CDR2 is YSLEER. The CDR3 is made up of 15 amino acids. Trimming took 2 bases from V and 1 from J, leaving 9 bases between them. CDR3 in amino acids: CASSQLRGSGNTIYF. The CDR3, as DNA: TGCGCCAGCAGCCAACTCAGGGGTTCTGGAAACACCATATATTTT.

This clonotype has more than one count but fewer than ten. The V gene is TRBV4-3, the J gene TRBJ1-3; the D is unclear. The CDR3 consists of 15 residues. The germline V and J ends were trimmed by 0 bases and 1 base, with 7 bases remaining between them. Germline values: CDR1 LGHNA, CDR2 YSLEER. The CDR3 bases are TGCGCCAGCAGCCAAGACAGGTATTCTGGAAACACCATATATTTT. Translating it yields CASSQDRYSGNTIYF.

This clonotype was observed a few times. The chain uses TRBV6-6 and TRBJ1-2; no clear D gene. The V end lost 0 bases, the J end lost 4 bases, and 9 bases lay between the germline ends. The V gene's germline CDR1 is MNHNY and CDR2 SVGAGI (reference sequence). CDR3 length equals 14 residues. CDR3 in DNA: TGTGCCAGCAGTTACTCGAGCGGTCCCTATGGCTACACCTTC. It yields the protein CASSYSSGPYGYTF.

This clonotype was seen only once. This may stem from a read error, because a much larger clone lies one nucleotide away. The V call is TRBV24-1, the J call TRBJ2-2; D gene unclear. Germline V lookup: CDR1 KGHDR, CDR2 SFDVKD. This CDR3 has 15 amino acids. Trimming cost V 7 bases and J 2 bases, with 13 bases left between them. The CDR3 loop reads CATSYGSLNTGELFF. The CDR3, as DNA: TGTGCCACCAGCTACGGGTCTCTAAACACCGGGGAGCTGTTTTTT.

This clonotype has ten or more counts. The chain is built from TRBV20-1 and TRBJ2-3; no clear D. The CDR3 extends over 13 amino acids. Germline V lookup: CDR1 DFQATT, CDR2 SNEGSKA (reference sequence). V was clipped by 4 bases and J by 2 bases, with 10 bases between them. This chain's CDR3 is CSAIGYFTDTQYF. CDR3 DNA: TGCAGTGCTATCGGCTACTTCACAGATACGCAGTATTTT.

This clonotype was detected only a few times. The CDR3 is CASSHDNEQFF. CDR3 nucleotide sequence: TGTGCCAGCAGCCATGACAATGAGCAGTTCTTC. This chain links TRBV11-2 with TRBJ2-1, with D hard to call. The CDR3 runs 11 residues. In germline, CDR1 is SGHAT, CDR2 FQNNGV. V dropped 5 bases and J dropped 5 bases, with 4 bases sitting between them.

V and J are TRBV7-9 and TRBJ1-4, with D uncertain. From germline, CDR1 is SEHNR and CDR2 FQNEAQ (reference sequence). This CDR3 region has 16 residues. V was clipped by 2 bases and J by 5 bases, with 15 bases between them. The chain's CDR3 is CASSLLSPGANEKLFF. DNA of the CDR3: TGTGCCAGCAGCTTACTCTCCCCCGGAGCAAATGAAAAACTGTTTTTT.

This clonotype was seen only a few times. The chain joins TRBV7-2 to TRBJ2-7, with 9 bases aligning to TRBD2. This CDR3 is built from 15 residues. CDR1 and CDR2 from the germline V gene are SGHTA and FQGNSA. V lost 2 bases, J lost 2 bases, and 4 bases stayed unmatched. CDR3 in DNA: TGTGCCAGCAGCTTAAGGCTAGCGGGGCCCTACGAGCAGTACTTC. This encodes CASSLRLAGPYEQYF. Combining the CDR3 with reference TRBV7-2 and TRBJ2-7 gives the whole variable domain GAGVSQSPSNKVTEKGKDVELRCDPISGHTALYWYRQSLGQGLEFLIYFQGNSAPDKSGLPSDRFSAERTGGSVSTLTIQRTQQEDSAVYLCASSLRLAGPYEQYFGPGTRLTVT.

The rearrangement uses TRBV7-6 and TRBJ2-7; possible D gene TRBD1, 6 bases. V shed 5 bases and J shed 4 bases, with 18 bases lying between them. The CDR3 is 15 residues long. The germline CDR1 and CDR2 sequences are SGHVS and FNYEAQ. The CDR3 DNA sequence: TGTGCCAGCAGCATGGACGCCGACAGGATATACGAGCAGTACTTC. Translated: CASSMDADRIYEQYF.

This clonotype has only a few counts. V usage is TRBV28 and J usage is TRBJ2-3; TRBD2 might be the D (5 bases). V dropped 3 bases and J dropped 3 bases, with 10 bases sitting between them. There are 14 residues in the CDR3. The germline V gene encodes CDR1 MDHEN and CDR2 SYDVKM. This CDR3 reads CASSFGEFTDTQYF. The CDR3 nucleotides are TGTGCCAGCAGTTTCGGGGAGTTTACAGATACGCAGTATTTT.

Note on this clonotype: The CDR3 does not end in the conserved phenylalanine or tryptophan, so this is likely a read error. The genes are TRBV28 and TRBJ2-7; 11 bases match TRBD2. The junction had 5 bases not matched to a gene; V was cut back by 6 bases and J by 4 bases. This CDR3 spans 14 amino acids. The germline CDR1 and CDR2 sequences are MDHEN and SYDVKM. CDR3 loop: CASRPTSGVYEQYS. The CDR3 region has the DNA TGTGCCAGCAGGCCGACTAGCGGGGTATACGAGCAGTACTCC.

The V and J genes are TRBV14 and TRBJ2-7; 8 bases fit TRBD1. The germline gives CDR1 SGHDN, CDR2 FVKESK. With 2 bases clipped from V and 4 bases from J, the junction kept 7 bases outside the gene matches. This CDR3 spans 15 amino acids. The DNA for the CDR3 is TGTGCCAGCAGCCAATCCGGGACAGGTCTATACGAGCAGTACTTC. Its translation: CASSQSGTGLYEQYF.

In its sample, this clonotype was seen many times. V usage is TRBV12-3 or TRBV12-4 and J usage is TRBJ2-4, with a weak D call TRBD1 (6 bases). Between the trimmed V and J ends, which lost 3 bases and 0 bases, there was a span of 15 bases. The CDR3 is 17 amino acids. CDR3 DNA: TGTGCCAGCAGTTTCTGGGACACCTTTTTAGCCAAAAACATTCAGTACTTC. This gives the protein CASSFWDTFLAKNIQYF.

Only a few counts were recorded for this clonotype. The chain is built from TRBV2 and TRBJ2-3; tentatively, D is TRBD1 or TRBD2 (5 bases each). This CDR3 has 11 amino acids. Germline CDR1 reads SNHLY; CDR2 reads FYNNEI. Deletions cut 7 bases from V and 14 bases from J, with 16 bases between. CDR3 in amino acids: CASTPPGLLYF. The CDR3 DNA is TGTGCCAGCACCCCCCCGGGGCTGCTGTATTTT.

This clonotype occurred a few times. This chain connects TRBV28 to TRBJ1-2, with D perhaps matching TRBD1 (5 bases). The germline CDR1 and CDR2 sequences are MDHEN and SYDVKM. Trimming shortened V by 3 bases and J by 7 bases, and 12 bases separated the two germline ends. The CDR3 is made up of 13 amino acids. The CDR3 sequence: CASSLGLSSGYTF. The CDR3 bases are TGTGCCAGCAGTTTGGGACTGTCTAGTGGCTACACCTTC.

About this clonotype itself: This may stem from a read error, because a much larger clone lies one nucleotide away. The conserved phenylalanine or tryptophan normally closing the CDR3 is absent here, so this likely arose from a read error. This chain links TRBV15 with TRBJ2-3; D unclear. V gave up 5 bases and J gave up 4 bases, with 10 bases separating them. The CDR3 contains 13 residues. Germline CDR1 LNHNV, CDR2 YYDKDF (reference sequence). In nucleotides, the CDR3 is TGTGCCACCAGCGTCCGGACGGCAGATACGCAGTATATT. Amino acid sequence: CATSVRTADTQYI.

This clonotype was seen ten or more times. The J gene is TRBJ2-5, the V gene TRBV7-6; D gene ambiguous. Germline V gives CDR1 SGHVS, CDR2 FNYEAQ. The length of the CDR3 is 12 residues. Trimming left V 2 bases short and J 3 bases short, with 4 bases between. The CDR3 reads CASSLSEETQYF. The CDR3 nucleotides read TGTGCCAGCAGCTTATCGGAAGAGACCCAGTACTTC. Based on the CDR3 plus reference TRBV7-6 and TRBJ2-5, the full variable domain is GAGVSQSPRYKVTKRGQDVALRCDPISGHVSLYWYRQALGQGPEFLTYFNYEAQQDKSGLPNDRFSAERPEGSISTLTIQRTEQRDSAMYRCASSLSEETQYFGPGTRLLVL.

The sample holds many counts of this clonotype. The rearrangement uses TRBV28 and TRBJ1-5; tentatively, D is TRBD1 (5 bases). The germline gives CDR1 MDHEN, CDR2 SYDVKM. The CDR3 extends over 15 amino acids. V was cut by 6 bases and J by 6 bases, with 18 bases left in between. CDR3 coding DNA: TGTGCCAGCAGGCCGGACATCGGTACTATTCAGCCCCAGCATTTT. This codes for CASRPDIGTIQPQHF.

This CDR3 is CASGSGQGVTEAFF. The DNA for the CDR3 is TGTGCCAGCGGCAGCGGACAGGGTGTCACTGAAGCTTTCTTT. The J gene is TRBJ1-1, the V gene TRBV5-8; 8 positions match TRBD1. The germline CDR1 and CDR2 sequences are SGHTS and YDEGEE. This CDR3 spans 14 amino acids. J gave up 4 bases and V 7 bases, and 9 bases lay outside the gene matches.

A word on this clonotype: At one end the junction does not follow the germline gene, possibly because of a read error. The V gene is TRBV4-2, the J gene TRBJ2-7, with 7 bases lining up with TRBD1. The CDR3 is 16 amino acids. The germline CDR1 and CDR2 sequences are LGHNA and YNFKEQ. CDR3 region: CASSEDRGQISYEQYF. The CDR3 DNA reads TGTGCCAGCAGCGAAGATAGGGGGCAAATCTCCTACGAGCAGTACTTC.